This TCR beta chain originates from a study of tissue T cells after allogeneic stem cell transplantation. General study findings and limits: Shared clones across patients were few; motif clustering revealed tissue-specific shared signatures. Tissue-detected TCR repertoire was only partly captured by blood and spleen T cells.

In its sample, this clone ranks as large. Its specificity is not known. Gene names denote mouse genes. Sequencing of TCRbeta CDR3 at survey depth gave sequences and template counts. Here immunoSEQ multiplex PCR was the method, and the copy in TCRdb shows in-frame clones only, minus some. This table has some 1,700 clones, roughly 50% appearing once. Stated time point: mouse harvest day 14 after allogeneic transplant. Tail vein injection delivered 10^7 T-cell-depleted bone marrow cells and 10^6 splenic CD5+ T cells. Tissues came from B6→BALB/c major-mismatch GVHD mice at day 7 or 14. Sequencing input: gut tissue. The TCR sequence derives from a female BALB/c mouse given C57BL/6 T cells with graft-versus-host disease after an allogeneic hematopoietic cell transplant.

The CDR3 here is CASSIGHHSYNSPLYF. The CDR3 bases that were read are TGTGCCAGCAGTATAGGACACCATTCCTATAATTCGCCCCTCTAC. The J gene is TRBJ1-6, the V gene TRBV19; no firm D call. Read data end 1 residue before the CDR3 end; the end is taken from the germline J gene. TRBJ1-6 is an open reading frame whose function is uncertain. The V and J ends lost 0 bases and 0 bases respectively, with 7 bases between them. The CDR3 is 16 amino acids. Germline lookup yields CDR1 FNHDT and CDR2 SITEND (reference sequence).